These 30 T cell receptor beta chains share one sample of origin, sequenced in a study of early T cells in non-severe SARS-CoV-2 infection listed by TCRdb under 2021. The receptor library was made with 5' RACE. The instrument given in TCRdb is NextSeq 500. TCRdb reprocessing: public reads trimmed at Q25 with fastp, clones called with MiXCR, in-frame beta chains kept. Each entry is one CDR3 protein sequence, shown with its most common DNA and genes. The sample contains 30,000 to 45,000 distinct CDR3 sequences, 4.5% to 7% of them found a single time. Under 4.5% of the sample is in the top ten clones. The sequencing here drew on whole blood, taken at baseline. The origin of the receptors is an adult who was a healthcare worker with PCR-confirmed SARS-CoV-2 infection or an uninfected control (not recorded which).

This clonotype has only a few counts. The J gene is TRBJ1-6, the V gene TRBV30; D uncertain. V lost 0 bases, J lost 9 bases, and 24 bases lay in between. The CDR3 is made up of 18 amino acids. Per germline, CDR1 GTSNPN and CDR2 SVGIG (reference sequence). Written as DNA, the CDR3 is TGTGCCTGGAGTGTGGCACCCGATGAGAGGCTTTCGGCTTCACCCCTCCACTTT. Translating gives CAWSVAPDERLSASPLHF. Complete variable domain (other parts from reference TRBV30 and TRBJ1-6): SQTIHQWPATLVQPVGSPLSLECTVEGTSNPNLYWYRQAAGRGLQLLFYSVGIGQISSEVPQNLSASRPQDRQFILSSKKLLLSDSGFYLCAWSVAPDERLSASPLHFGNGTRLTVT.

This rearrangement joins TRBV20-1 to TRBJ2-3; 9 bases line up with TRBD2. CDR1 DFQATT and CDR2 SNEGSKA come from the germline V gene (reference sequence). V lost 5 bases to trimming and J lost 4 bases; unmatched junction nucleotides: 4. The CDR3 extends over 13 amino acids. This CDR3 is CSAPIAGADTQYF. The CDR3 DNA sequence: TGCAGTGCTCCGATAGCGGGGGCAGATACGCAGTATTTT.

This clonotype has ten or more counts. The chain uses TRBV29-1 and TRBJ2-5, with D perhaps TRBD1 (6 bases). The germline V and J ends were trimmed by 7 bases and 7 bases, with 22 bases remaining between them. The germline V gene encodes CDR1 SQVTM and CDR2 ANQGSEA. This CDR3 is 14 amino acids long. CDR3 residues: CSAGTQGYALTQYF. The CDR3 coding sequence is TGCAGCGCAGGAACACAGGGTTATGCATTGACCCAGTACTTC.

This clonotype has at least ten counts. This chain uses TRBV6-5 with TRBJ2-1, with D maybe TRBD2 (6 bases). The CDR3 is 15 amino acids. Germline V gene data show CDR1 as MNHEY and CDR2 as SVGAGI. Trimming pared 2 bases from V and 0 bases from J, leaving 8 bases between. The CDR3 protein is CASSYGGISYNEQFF. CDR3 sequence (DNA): TGTGCCAGCAGTTACGGCGGGATCTCCTACAATGAGCAGTTCTTC.

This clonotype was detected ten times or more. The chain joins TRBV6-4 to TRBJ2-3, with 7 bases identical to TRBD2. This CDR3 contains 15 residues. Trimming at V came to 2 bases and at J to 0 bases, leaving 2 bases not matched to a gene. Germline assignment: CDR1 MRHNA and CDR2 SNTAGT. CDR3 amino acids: CASSDEAGSTDTQYF. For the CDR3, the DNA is TGTGCCAGCAGTGACGAAGCGGGAAGCACAGATACGCAGTATTTT.

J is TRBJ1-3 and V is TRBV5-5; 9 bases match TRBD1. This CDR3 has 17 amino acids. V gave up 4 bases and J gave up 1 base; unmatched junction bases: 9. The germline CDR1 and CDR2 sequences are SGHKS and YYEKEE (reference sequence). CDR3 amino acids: CASSTGTGSPSGNTIYF. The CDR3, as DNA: TGTGCCAGCAGCACCGGGACAGGGTCTCCTTCTGGAAACACCATATATTTT.

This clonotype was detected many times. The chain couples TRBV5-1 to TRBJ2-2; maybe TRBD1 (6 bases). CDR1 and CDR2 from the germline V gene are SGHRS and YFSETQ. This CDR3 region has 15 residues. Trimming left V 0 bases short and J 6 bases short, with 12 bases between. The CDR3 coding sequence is TGCGCCAGCAGCTTGGACTACAGGGTGGCCGGGGAGCTGTTTTTT. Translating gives CASSLDYRVAGELFF. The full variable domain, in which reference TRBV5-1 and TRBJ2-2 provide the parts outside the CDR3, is KAGVTQTPRYLIKTRGQQVTLSCSPISGHRSVSWYQQTPGQGLQFLFEYFSETQRNKGNFPGRFSGRQFSNSRSEMNVSTLELGDSALYLCASSLDYRVAGELFFGEGSRLTVL.

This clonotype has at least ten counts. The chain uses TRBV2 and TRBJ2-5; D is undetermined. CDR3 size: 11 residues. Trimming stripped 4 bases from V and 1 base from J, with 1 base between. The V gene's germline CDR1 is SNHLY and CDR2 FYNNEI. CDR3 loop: CASSVQETQYF. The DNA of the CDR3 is TGTGCCAGCAGTGTCCAAGAGACCCAGTACTTC. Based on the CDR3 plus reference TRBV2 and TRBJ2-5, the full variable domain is EPEVTQTPSHQVTQMGQEVILRCVPISNHLYFYWYRQILGQKVEFLVSFYNNEISEKSEIFDDQFSVERPDGSNFTLKIRSTKLEDSAMYFCASSVQETQYFGPGTRLLVL.

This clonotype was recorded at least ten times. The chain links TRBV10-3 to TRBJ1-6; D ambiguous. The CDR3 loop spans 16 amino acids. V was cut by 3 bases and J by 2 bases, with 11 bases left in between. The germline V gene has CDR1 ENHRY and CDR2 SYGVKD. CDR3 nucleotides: TGTGCCATCAGTGAATCAGTACCCACCTATAATTCACCCCTCCACTTT. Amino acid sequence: CAISESVPTYNSPLHF.

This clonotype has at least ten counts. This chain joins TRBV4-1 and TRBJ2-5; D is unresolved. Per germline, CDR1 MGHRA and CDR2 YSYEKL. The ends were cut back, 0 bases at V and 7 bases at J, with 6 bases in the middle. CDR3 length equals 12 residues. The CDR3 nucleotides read TGCGCCAGCAGCCAAGAGACGGGGACCCAGTACTTC. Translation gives CASSQETGTQYF.

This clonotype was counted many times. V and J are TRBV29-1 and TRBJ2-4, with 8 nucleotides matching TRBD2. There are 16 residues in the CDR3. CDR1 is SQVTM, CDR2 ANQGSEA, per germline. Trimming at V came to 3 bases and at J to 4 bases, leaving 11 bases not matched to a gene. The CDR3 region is CSVESQAGGTKNIQYF. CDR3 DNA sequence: TGCAGCGTTGAGTCCCAGGCGGGGGGCACAAAAAACATTCAGTACTTC.

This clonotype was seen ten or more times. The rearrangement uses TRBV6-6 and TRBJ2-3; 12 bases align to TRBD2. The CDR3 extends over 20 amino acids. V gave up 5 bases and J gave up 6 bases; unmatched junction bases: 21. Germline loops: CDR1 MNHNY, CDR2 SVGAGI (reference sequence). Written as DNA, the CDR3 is TGTGCCAGCAGTCCAAGGACTAGCGGGACCCCTGGACGGGGGGTGGATACGCAGTATTTT. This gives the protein CASSPRTSGTPGRGVDTQYF.

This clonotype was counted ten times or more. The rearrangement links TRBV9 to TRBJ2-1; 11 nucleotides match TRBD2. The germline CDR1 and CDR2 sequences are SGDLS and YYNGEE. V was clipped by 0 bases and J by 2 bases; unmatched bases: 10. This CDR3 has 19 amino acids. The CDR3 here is CASSVEGSGRAWPYNEQFF. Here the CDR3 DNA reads TGTGCCAGCAGCGTAGAGGGTAGCGGGAGGGCCTGGCCCTACAATGAGCAGTTCTTC.

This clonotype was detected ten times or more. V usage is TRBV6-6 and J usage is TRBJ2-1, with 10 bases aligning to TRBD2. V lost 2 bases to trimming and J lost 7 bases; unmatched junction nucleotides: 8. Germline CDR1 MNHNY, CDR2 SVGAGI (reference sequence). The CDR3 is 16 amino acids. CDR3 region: CASSYAASGSVNEQFF. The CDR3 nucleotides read TGTGCCAGCAGTTACGCCGCTAGCGGGAGCGTGAATGAGCAGTTCTTC.

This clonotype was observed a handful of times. The CDR3: CASSLQGLNYGYTF. Here the CDR3 DNA reads TGTGCCAGCAGTTTACAGGGACTTAACTATGGCTACACCTTC. This chain connects TRBV6-2 or TRBV6-3 to TRBJ1-2; TRBD1 is a possible D gene (6 bases). The CDR3 contains 14 residues. Between the trimmed V and J ends, which lost 4 bases and 1 base, there was a span of 10 bases. Germline CDR1 reads MNHEY; CDR2 reads SVGEGT.

As DNA, the CDR3 is TGTGCCTGGAAGGGACGAGGGAGCCGAAACACCATATATTTT. Translating it yields CAWKGRGSRNTIYF. The chain couples TRBV30 to TRBJ1-3; the D gene is possibly TRBD1 (5 bases). This CDR3 is 14 amino acids long. Looked up from germline, CDR1 is GTSNPN and CDR2 is SVGIG (reference sequence). Trimming took off 4 bases at V and 5 bases at J, with 15 bases between the two ends.

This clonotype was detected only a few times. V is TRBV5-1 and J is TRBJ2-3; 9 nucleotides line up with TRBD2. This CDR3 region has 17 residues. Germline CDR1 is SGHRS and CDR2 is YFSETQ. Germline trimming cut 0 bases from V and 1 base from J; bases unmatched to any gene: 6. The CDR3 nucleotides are TGCGCCAGCAGCTTGGGAACTAGCGGGTTTGGCACAGATACGCAGTATTTT. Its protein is CASSLGTSGFGTDTQYF.

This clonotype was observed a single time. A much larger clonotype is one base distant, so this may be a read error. CDR3 coding DNA: TGTGCCAGCAGCTGGACCGGGACAGGGTTCGACGGGGAGCTGTTTTTT. Encoded protein: CASSWTGTGFDGELFF. This chain uses TRBV5-6 with TRBJ2-2; 9 nucleotides match TRBD1. Germline CDR1 and CDR2: SGHDT and YYEEEE. The CDR3 has 16 residues. The V segment lost 3 bases and the J segment 7 bases; nucleotides outside the gene matches: 10. Full variable domain (remainder filled in from reference TRBV5-6 and TRBJ2-2): DAGVTQSPTHLIKTRGQQVTLRCSPKSGHDTVSWYQQALGQGPQFIFQYYEEEERQRGNFPDRFSGHQFPNYSSELNVNALLLGDSALYLCASSWTGTGFDGELFFGEGSRLTVL.

DNA of the CDR3: TGTGCCAGCAGACCGGACAGCAAAACTGAAGCTTTCTTT. This translates into CASRPDSKTEAFF. The chain employs TRBV7-9 and TRBJ1-1, with a possible D match to TRBD1 (6 bases). The CDR3 sequence is 13 residues long. Trimming took off 6 bases at V and 5 bases at J, with 13 bases between the two ends. Germline V lookup: CDR1 SEHNR, CDR2 FQNEAQ (reference sequence).

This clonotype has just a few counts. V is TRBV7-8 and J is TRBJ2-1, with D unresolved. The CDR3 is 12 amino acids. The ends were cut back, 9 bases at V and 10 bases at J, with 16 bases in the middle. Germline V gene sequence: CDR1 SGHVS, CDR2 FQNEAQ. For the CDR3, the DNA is TGTGCCAGTATAAGTAAGGGCCGAGAGCAGTTCTTC. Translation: CASISKGREQFF.

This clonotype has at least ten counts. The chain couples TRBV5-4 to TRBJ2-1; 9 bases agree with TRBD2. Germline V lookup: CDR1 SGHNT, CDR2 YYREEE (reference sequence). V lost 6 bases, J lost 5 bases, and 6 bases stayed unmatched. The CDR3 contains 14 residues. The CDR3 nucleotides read TGTGCCAGCAAACTGACTAGCGGCCACAATGAGCAGTTCTTC. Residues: CASKLTSGHNEQFF.

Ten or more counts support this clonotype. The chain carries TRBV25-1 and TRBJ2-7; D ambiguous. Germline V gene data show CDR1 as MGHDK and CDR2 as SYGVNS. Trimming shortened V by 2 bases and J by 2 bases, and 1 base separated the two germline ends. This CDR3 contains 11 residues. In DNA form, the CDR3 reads TGTGCCAGCAGTGAACCCTACGAGCAGTACTTC. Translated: CASSEPYEQYF.

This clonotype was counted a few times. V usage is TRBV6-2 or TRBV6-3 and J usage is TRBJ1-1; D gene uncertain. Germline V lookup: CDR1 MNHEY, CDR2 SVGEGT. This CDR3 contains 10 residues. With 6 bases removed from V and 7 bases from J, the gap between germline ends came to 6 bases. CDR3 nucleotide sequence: TGTGCCAGCAGAGATCGTGAAGCTTTCTTT. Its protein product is CASRDREAFF.

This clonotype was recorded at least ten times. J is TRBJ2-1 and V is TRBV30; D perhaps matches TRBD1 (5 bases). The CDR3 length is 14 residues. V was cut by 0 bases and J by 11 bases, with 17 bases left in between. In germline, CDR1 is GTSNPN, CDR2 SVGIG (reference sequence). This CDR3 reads CAWSVLDTAGKQFF. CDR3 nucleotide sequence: TGTGCCTGGAGTGTACTGGACACCGCAGGGAAGCAGTTCTTC.

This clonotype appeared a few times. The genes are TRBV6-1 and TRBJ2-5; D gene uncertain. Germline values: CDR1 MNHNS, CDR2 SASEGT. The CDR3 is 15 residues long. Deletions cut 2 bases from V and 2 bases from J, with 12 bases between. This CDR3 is CASSELRQAQETQYF. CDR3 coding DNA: TGTGCCAGCAGTGAACTAAGGCAGGCGCAAGAGACCCAGTACTTC.

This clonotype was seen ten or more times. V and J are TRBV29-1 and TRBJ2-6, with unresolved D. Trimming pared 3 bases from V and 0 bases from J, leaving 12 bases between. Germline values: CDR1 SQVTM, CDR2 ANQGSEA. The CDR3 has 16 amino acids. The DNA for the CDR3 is TGCAGCGTTGAGACGGATGTTGACTCTGGGGCCAACGTCCTGACTTTC. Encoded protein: CSVETDVDSGANVLTF.

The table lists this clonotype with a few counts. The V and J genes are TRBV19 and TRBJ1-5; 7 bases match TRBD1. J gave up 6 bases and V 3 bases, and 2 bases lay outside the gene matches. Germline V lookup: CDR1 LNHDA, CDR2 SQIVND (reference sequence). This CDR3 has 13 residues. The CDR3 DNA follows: TGTGCCAGTAGTATGACAGGGCTTCAGCCCCAGCATTTT. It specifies CASSMTGLQPQHF.

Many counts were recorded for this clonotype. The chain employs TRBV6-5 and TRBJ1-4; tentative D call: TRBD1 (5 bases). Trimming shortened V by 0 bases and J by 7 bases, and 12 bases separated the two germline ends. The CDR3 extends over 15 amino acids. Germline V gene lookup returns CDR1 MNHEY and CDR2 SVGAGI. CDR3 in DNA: TGTGCCAGCAGTTACTCGAGACAGCCCGGTGAAAAACTGTTTTTT. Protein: CASSYSRQPGEKLFF.

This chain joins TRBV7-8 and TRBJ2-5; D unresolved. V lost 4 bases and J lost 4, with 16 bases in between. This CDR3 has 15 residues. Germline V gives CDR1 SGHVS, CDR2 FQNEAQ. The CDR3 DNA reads TGTGCCAGCAGCTCCGGCCCTCCTGGCGCAGAGACCCAGTACTTC. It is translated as CASSSGPPGAETQYF.

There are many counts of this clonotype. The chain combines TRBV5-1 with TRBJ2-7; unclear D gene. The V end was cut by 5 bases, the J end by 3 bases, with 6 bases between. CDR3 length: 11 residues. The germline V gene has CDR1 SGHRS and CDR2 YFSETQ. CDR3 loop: CASSELYEQYF. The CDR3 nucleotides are TGCGCCAGCAGTGAACTCTACGAGCAGTACTTC.